Listed below are T cell receptor beta chains from one sample, sequenced in a study of T cells expressing NK-cell markers. One entry per CDR3 protein, without DNA, is what TCRdb gives after re-calling the 5' RACE reads. Its listing shows roughly 380,000 distinct CDR3 sequences. The specimen was blood T cells: a sorted CD56 or NKG2C T cell subset, CD4+ or CD8+ T cells, or bulk PBMC T cells (not recorded which). The receptors shown here come from a man aged 18 to 70 in good health. CDR3s include the opening cysteine and the closing phenylalanine or tryptophan.

>TRBJ2-1|TRBV7-8
CASSTQQATAYNEQFF
>TRBJ1-2|TRBV3-1
CASSQTDRGSGYTF
>TRBJ2-3|TRBV21-1
CASSKMSKRAPTDTQYF
>TRBJ2-3|TRBV12-5
CASGLVQGRRDTQYF
>TRBJ2-3|TRBV27
CASQWASGDTDTQYF
>TRBJ2-1|TRBV12-3/TRBV12-4
CASSWGGGRTNEQFF
>TRBJ2-3|TRBV12-3/TRBV12-4
CASISFSGTSGADTQYF
>TRBJ2-2|TRBV7-3
CASSRYALAGGLTGELFF
>TRBJ2-7|TRBV12-3/TRBV12-4
CASSARLAVWHEQYF
>TRBJ1-3|TRBV29-1
CSFRAGGNTIYF
>TRBJ2-5|TRBV5-1
CASTSRGREETQYF
>TRBJ2-2|TRBV5-1
CASSLLSSGTGELFF
>TRBJ1-6|TRBV30
CAWSPGPSPLHF
>TRBJ1-1|TRBV12-5
CASGLGQGRAFF
>TRBJ1-6|TRBV5-1
CASSLLGSAATYNSPLHF
>TRBJ1-5|TRBV12-5
CASGWRVNQPQHF
>TRBJ2-7|TRBV6-5
CASSYFGLAGWEQYF
>TRBJ2-2|TRBV3-1
CASSQAVRTGELFF
>TRBJ2-7|TRBV15
CATSRERAGSYEQYF
>TRBJ2-5|TRBV7-2
CASSLAGTLRGETQYF
>TRBJ2-1|TRBV19
CASSIAGGPTGNEQFF
>TRBJ1-5|TRBV3-1
CASSQGRNQPQHF
>TRBJ2-5|TRBV5-1
CASSLGRLDLAEQTQYF
>TRBJ1-6|TRBV27
CASSFRRGPLHF
>TRBJ2-2|TRBV24-1
CATSDTPRTGLRGGELFF